What follows is one TCR beta chain and its context. Its cognate antigen is unknown. The V gene lost 1 base and the J gene lost 5 bases, with 11 bases spanning the gap. CDR1 and CDR2 from the germline V gene are SNHLY and FYNNEI. The CDR3 loop spans 14 amino acids. Method: immunoSEQ multiplex PCR; TCRdb's copy keeps in-frame clones and lacks some. Of 99,000 or so clones listed, roughly 90% are singletons. The source of the sample is a study of a mutant IDH1 vaccine in newly diagnosed glioma. Study background: Before enrollment, patients got radiotherapy alone, temozolomide alone, or mostly the combination. Study-level points and caveats: With respect to changes in top peripheral T cell clonotypes, pseudoprogression seemed unrelated.

The sample's time point: baseline, week 1 (first vaccination visit). Treatment here: pre-vaccination baseline after standard-of-care therapy. The sequence was obtained from a woman aged 45-60 years with glioma. Material: PBMCs, obtained from a glioma patient treated with radiotherapy, temozolomide or both. The chain couples TRBV2 to TRBJ1-2; possible D gene TRBD1, 6 bases. The CDR3 nucleotides read TGTGCCAGCAGTGAAGGGGAGGGGGTTTATGGCTACACCTTC. Translated, it gives CASSEGEGVYGYTF.